This TCR beta chain was sequenced for a study of radiation and T cells in renal cell carcinoma. For the study at large: Nephrectomy followed 15 Gy stereotactic body radiation by 4 weeks.

CDR1 is SGHRS, CDR2 YFSETQ, per germline. V was trimmed by 7 bases and J by 1 base, leaving 20 bases between them. This CDR3 has 16 residues. For this clone: The target antigen is unknown.

Using immunoSEQ multiplex PCR, the repertoire was profiled, and TCRdb retains in-frame clones only, with some absent. This sample yields about 91,000 clones, of which 82% are seen a single time; around 5.8% belongs to the top ten. Whole-study results and caveats: Top tumor clonotypes rose in blood 2 weeks post-radiation, then contracted.

Time point: baseline pretreatment blood. Indicated treatment: 15 Gy SBRT to primary tumor, nephrectomy 4 weeks later. Radiation-treated patients gave blood at baseline, week 2 and week 4. Sequencing was performed on blood, taken from a patient whose treatment included radiotherapy and nephrectomy. The TCR was taken from a man aged 60 to 69 with renal cell carcinoma. The chain carries TRBV5-1 and TRBJ1-1; D is unclear. The CDR3 DNA follows: TGCGCCAGCTGCAAAGCACTAGGACGAGCGAACACTGAAGCTTTCTTT. It yields the protein CASCKALGRANTEAFF.